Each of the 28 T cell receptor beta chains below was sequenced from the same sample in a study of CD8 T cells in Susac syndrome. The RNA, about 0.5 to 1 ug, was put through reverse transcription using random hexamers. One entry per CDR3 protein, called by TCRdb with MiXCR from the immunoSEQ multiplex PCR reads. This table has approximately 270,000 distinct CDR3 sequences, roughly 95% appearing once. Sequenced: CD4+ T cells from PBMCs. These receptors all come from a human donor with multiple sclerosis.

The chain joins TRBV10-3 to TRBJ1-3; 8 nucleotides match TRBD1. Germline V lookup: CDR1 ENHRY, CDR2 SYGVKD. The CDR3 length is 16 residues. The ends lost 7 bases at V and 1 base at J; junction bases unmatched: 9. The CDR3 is CAITGSTGASGNTIYF. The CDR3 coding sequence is TGTGCCATCACCGGGTCGACAGGGGCGTCTGGAAACACCATATATTTT.

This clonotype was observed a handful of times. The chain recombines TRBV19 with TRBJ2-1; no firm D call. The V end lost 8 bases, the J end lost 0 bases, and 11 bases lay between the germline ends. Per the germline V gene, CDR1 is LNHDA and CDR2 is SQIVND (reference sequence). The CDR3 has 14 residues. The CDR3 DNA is TGTGCCAGTGCCCCGGCGAGCTCCTACAATGAGCAGTTCTTC. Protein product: CASAPASSYNEQFF. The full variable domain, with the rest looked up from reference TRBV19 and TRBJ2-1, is DGGITQSPKYLFRKEGQNVTLSCEQNLNHDAMYWYRQDPGQGLRLIYYSQIVNDFQKGDIAEGYSVSREKKESFPLTVTSAQKNPTAFYLCASAPASSYNEQFFGPGTRLTVL.

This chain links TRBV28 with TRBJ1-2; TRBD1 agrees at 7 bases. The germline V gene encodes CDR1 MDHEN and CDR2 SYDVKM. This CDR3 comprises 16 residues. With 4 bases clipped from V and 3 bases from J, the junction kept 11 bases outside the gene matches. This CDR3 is CASSSPHRGGYYGYTF. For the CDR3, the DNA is TGTGCCAGCAGTTCCCCACACAGGGGCGGGTACTATGGCTACACCTTC.

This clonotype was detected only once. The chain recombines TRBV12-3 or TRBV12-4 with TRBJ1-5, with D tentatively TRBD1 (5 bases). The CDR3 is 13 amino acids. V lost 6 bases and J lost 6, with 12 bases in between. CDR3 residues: CASSPGRGQPQHF. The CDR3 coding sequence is TGTGCCAGCAGCCCAGGGCGCGGTCAGCCCCAGCATTTT.

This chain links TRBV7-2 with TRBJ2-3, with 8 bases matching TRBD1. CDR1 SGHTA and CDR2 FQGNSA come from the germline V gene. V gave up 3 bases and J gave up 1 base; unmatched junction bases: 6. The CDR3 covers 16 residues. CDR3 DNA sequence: TGTGCCAGCAGCTTGGGCAGGGGGCTCGGCACAGATACGCAGTATTTT. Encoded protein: CASSLGRGLGTDTQYF.

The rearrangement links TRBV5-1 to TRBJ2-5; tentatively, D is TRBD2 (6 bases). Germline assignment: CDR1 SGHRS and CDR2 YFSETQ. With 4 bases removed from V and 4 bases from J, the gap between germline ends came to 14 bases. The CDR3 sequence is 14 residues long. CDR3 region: CASSPTRGRETQYF. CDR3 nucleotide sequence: TGCGCCAGCAGCCCGACTAGGGGACGAGAGACCCAGTACTTC.

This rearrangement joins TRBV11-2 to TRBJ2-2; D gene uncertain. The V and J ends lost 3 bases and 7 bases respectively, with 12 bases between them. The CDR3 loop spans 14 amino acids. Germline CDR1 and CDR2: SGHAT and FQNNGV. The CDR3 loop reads CASSLNSAHGELFF. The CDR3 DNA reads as TGTGCCAGCAGCTTGAACAGCGCTCACGGGGAGCTGTTTTTT.

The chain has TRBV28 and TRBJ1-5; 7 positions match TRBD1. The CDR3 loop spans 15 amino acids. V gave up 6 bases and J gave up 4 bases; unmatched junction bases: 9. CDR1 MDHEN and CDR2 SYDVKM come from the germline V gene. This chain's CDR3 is CASSTVKGANQPQHF. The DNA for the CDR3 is TGTGCCAGCAGCACCGTAAAGGGGGCGAATCAGCCCCAGCATTTT.

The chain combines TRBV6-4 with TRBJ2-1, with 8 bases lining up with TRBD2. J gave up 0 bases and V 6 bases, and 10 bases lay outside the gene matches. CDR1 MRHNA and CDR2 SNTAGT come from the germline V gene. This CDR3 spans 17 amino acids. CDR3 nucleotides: TGTGCCAGCAGCGCCGCCCCAGCGGGGGCCTCCTACAATGAGCAGTTCTTC. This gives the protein CASSAAPAGASYNEQFF.

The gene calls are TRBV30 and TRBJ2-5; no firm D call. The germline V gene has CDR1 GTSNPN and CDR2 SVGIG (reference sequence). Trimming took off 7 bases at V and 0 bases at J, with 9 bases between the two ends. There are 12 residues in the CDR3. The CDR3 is CALKAYQETQYF. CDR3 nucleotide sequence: TGTGCCTTAAAGGCCTACCAAGAGACCCAGTACTTC.

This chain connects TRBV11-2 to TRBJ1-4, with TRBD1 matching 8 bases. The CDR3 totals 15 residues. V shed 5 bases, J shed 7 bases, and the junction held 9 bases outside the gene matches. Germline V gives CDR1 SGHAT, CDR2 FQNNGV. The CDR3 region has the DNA TGTGCCAGCAGCCTCCGACAGGGGTGGGGTGAAAAACTGTTTTTT. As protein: CASSLRQGWGEKLFF.

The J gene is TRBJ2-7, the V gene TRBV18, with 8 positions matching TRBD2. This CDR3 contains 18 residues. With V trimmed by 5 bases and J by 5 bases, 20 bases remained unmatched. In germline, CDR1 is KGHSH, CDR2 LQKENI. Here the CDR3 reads CASSARWSGRTPTHEQYV. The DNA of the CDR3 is TGTGCCAGCTCAGCTAGGTGGAGCGGGAGAACCCCCACGCACGAGCAGTACGTC.

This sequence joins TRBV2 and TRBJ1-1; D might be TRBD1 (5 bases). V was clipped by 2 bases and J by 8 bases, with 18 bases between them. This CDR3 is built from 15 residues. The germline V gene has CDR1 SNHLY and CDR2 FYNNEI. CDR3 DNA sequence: TGTGCCAGCAGTGAAAGGGGTAGCTGGGACGGGGAAGCTTTCTTT. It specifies CASSERGSWDGEAFF.

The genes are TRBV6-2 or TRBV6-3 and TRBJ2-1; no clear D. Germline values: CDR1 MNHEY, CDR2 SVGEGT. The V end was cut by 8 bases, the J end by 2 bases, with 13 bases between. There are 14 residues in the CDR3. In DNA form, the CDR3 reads TGTGCCAGCGGGCTAGGGCAACCCTACAATGAGCAGTTCTTC. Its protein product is CASGLGQPYNEQFF.

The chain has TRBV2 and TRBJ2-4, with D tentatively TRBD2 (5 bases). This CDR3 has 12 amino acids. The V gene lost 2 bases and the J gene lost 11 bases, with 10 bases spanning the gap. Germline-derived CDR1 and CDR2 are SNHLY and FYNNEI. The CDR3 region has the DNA TGTGCCAGCAGTGAAAATTGGCGGGTTCAGTACTTC. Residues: CASSENWRVQYF.

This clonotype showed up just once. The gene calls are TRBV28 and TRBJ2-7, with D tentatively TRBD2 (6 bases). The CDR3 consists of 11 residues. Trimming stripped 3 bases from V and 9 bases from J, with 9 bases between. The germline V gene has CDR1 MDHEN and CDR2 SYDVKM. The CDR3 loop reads CASSLGGRQYF. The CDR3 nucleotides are TGTGCCAGCAGTTTGGGAGGCAGGCAGTACTTC.

The chain's CDR3 is CASSKSGIQETQYF. CDR3 nucleotides: TGTGCCAGCAGTAAAAGCGGTATTCAAGAGACCCAGTACTTC. The chain couples TRBV12-3 or TRBV12-4 to TRBJ2-5, with a possible D match to TRBD2 (5 bases). The ends were cut back, 5 bases at V and 2 bases at J, with 12 bases in the middle. The CDR3 covers 14 residues.

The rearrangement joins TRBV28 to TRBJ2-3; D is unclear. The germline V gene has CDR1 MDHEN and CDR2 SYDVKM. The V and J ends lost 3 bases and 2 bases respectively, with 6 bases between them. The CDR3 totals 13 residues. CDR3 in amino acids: CASSFRYTDTQYF. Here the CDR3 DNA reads TGTGCCAGCAGTTTTAGGTACACAGATACGCAGTATTTT. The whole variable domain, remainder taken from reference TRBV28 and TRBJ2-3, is DVKVTQSSRYLVKRTGEKVFLECVQDMDHENMFWYRQDPGLGLRLIYFSYDVKMKEKGDIPEGYSVSREKKERFSLILESASTNQTSMYLCASSFRYTDTQYFGPGTRLTVL.

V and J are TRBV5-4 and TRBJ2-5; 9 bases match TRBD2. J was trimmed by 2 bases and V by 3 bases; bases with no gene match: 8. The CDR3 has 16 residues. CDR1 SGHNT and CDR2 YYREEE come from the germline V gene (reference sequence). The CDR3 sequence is CASSSKREAGQETQYF. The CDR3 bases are TGTGCCAGCAGCTCCAAGCGGGAGGCGGGGCAAGAGACCCAGTACTTC.

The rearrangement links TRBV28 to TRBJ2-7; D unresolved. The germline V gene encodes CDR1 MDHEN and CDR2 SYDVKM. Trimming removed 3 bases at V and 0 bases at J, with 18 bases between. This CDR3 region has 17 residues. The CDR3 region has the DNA TGTGCCAGCAGTTTTCCGTTTCTCCCCAGTTCCTCCTACGAGCAGTACTTC. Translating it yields CASSFPFLPSSSYEQYF.

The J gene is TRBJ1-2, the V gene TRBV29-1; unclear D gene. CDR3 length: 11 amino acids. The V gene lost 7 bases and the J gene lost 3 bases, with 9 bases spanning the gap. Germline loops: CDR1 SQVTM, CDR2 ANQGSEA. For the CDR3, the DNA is TGCAGCGCTAACTTAGACTATGGCTACACCTTC. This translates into CSANLDYGYTF.

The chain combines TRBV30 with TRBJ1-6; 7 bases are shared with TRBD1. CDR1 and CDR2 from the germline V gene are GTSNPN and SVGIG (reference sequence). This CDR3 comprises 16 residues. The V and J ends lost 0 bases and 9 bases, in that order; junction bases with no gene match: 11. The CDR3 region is CAWSVPGGHGRSPLHF. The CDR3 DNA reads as TGTGCCTGGAGTGTACCAGGGGGGCATGGACGTTCACCCCTCCACTTT.

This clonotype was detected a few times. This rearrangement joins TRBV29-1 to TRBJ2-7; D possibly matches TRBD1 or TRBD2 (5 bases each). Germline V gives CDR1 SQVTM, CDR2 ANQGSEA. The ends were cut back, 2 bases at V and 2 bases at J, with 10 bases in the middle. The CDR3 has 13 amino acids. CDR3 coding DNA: TGCAGCGTTGAAACTGGGGGTCCCTACGAGCAGTACTTC. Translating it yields CSVETGGPYEQYF.

The CDR3 region has the DNA TGTGCCAGCAGCGCGCGGGCTAGGGATGAGCAGTTCTTC. Encoded protein: CASSARARDEQFF. This rearrangement joins TRBV13 to TRBJ2-1; a weak D match, TRBD2 (5 bases). Germline V gene data show CDR1 as PRHDT and CDR2 as FYEKMQ (reference sequence). CDR3 length equals 13 residues. Trimming removed 5 bases from V and 8 bases from J, with 13 bases in between.

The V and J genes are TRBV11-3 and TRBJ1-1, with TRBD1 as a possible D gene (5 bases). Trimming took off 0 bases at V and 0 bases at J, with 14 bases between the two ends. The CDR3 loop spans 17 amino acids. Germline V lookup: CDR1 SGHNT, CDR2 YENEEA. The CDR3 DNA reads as TGTGCCAGCAGCTTAGATCGGTGGGGCGAACTGAACACTGAAGCTTTCTTT. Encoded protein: CASSLDRWGELNTEAFF.

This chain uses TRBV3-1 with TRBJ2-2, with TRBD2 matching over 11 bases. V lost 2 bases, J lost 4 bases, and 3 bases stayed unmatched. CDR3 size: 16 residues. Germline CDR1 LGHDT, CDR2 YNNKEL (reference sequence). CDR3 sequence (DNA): TGTGCCAGCAGCCAAATAGCGGGAGGGGGCACCGGGGAGCTGTTTTTT. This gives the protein CASSQIAGGGTGELFF.

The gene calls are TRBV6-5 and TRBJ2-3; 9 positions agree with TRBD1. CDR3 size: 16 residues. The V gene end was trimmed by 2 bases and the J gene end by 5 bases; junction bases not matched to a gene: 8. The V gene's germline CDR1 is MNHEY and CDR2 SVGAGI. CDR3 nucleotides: TGTGCCAGCAGTTACAACGGACAGGGGTTGAAAGATACGCAGTATTTT. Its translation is CASSYNGQGLKDTQYF.

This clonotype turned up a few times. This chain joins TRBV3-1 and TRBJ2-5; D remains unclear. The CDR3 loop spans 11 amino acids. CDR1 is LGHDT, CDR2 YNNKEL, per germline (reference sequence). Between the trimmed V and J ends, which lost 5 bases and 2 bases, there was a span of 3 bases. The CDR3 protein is CASSAQETQYF. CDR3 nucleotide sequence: TGTGCCAGCAGCGCTCAAGAGACCCAGTACTTC.